This TCR beta chain was recorded in a study of early T cells in non-severe SARS-CoV-2 infection. TCRdb recomputed calls from the 5' RACE reads with MiXCR, one row per CDR3 protein. Among around 30,000 distinct CDR3 sequences, 4.5% to 6.5% were seen once, and the ten largest hold almost 6.5%. V lost 5 bases and J lost 3; bases outside the gene matches: 0. Per germline, CDR1 GTSNPN and CDR2 SVGIG (reference sequence). The CDR3 length is 11 residues. The source of this sequence is an adult who was a healthcare worker with PCR-confirmed SARS-CoV-2 infection or an uninfected control (not recorded which). The chain is built from TRBV30 and TRBJ1-1; 7 nucleotides match TRBD1. Sequencing was performed on whole blood. CDR3 sequence (DNA): TGTGCCTGGGACAGGGACACTGAAGCTTTCTTT. It specifies CAWDRDTEAFF.